The 7 T cell receptor beta chains reported below all come from one sample, sequenced in a study of neurological immune-mediated disorders. TCRdb re-derived calls from the 5' RACE reads in MiXCR, one entry per CDR3 protein. The sample holds roughly 66,000 distinct CDR3 sequences; about 5.1% are singletons and the top ten take about 2%. The sequenced material came from PBMCs. The receptor source for this set is a woman in her sixties or seventies with multiple sclerosis.

The sample holds many counts of this clonotype. The J gene is TRBJ2-3, the V gene TRBV29-1, with D perhaps TRBD2 (6 bases). CDR1 and CDR2 (germline): SQVTM, ANQGSEA. CDR3 size: 13 residues. V was shortened by 6 bases and J by 4 bases, with 14 bases between the two germline ends. The DNA for the CDR3 is TGCAGCGTAAAACTAGCCCTGGCAGATACGCAGTATTTT. It codes for CSVKLALADTQYF.

This clonotype came up many times. The gene calls are TRBV3-1 and TRBJ1-6; D not resolved. The CDR3 runs 16 residues. From germline, CDR1 is LGHDT and CDR2 YNNKEL (reference sequence). V lost 0 bases and J 7 bases, leaving 13 bases between the germline ends. The CDR3 coding sequence is TGTGCCAGCAGCCAAGAACGGGAGGTCTGGAATTCACCCCTCCACTTT. It yields the protein CASSQEREVWNSPLHF.

Many counts were recorded for this clonotype. The rearrangement joins TRBV12-3 or TRBV12-4 to TRBJ1-1, with 10 bases identical to TRBD1. Unmatched junction bases numbered 9, after V lost 6 bases and J lost 5 bases. The CDR3 consists of 15 residues. CDR3 amino acids: CASSTVGQGGTEAFF. The CDR3 DNA sequence: TGTGCCAGCAGCACCGTAGGACAGGGGGGGACTGAAGCTTTCTTT.

This clonotype was detected many times. The chain uses TRBV12-3 or TRBV12-4 and TRBJ2-7; 10 bases agree with TRBD1. Trimming took 5 bases from V and 7 from J; bases not matched to a gene: 11. The CDR3 has 15 amino acids. CDR3 loop: CASSDGQGVPREQYF. The CDR3, as DNA: TGTGCCAGCAGTGATGGACAGGGGGTTCCGAGGGAGCAGTACTTC.

This clonotype was counted at least ten times. The chain carries TRBV12-3 or TRBV12-4 and TRBJ1-1; D uncertain. This CDR3 contains 14 residues. Trimming cost V 5 bases and J 3 bases, with 13 bases left between them. The CDR3 protein is CASSHELWDTEAFF. Written as DNA, the CDR3 is TGTGCCAGCAGTCATGAACTCTGGGACACTGAAGCTTTCTTT.

This clonotype appeared many times. The chain couples TRBV5-6 to TRBJ2-5, with D perhaps matching TRBD1 (5 bases). Germline V lookup: CDR1 SGHDT, CDR2 YYEEEE. Trimming stripped 6 bases from V and 5 bases from J, with 14 bases between. The CDR3 has 13 residues. As DNA, the CDR3 is TGTGCCAGCACGAAGGGGCCGCGGGAGACCCAGTACTTC. This gives the protein CASTKGPRETQYF.

Many counts were recorded for this clonotype. The chain recombines TRBV3-1 with TRBJ2-7, with 12 positions matching TRBD2. This CDR3 has 17 residues. V was pared by 3 bases and J by 7 bases, with 13 bases of the junction left unmatched. CDR1 and CDR2 from the germline V gene are LGHDT and YNNKEL (reference sequence). The CDR3, as DNA: TGTGCCAGCAGCCAGTCTAGCGGGAGGGCCCTCCAGCGGGAGCAGTACTTC. Amino acid sequence: CASSQSSGRALQREQYF.